Detailed here is one T cell receptor beta chain. What it binds is unknown. The junction shows a germline mismatch at one end, possibly a read error. The germline CDR1 and CDR2 sequences are KGHSH and LQKENI. The CDR3 is 16 amino acids. The data derive from a study of shared clonotypes between healthy human individuals. Study observations and caveats: Across a few donors, naive CD4 shared around 5%, naive CD8 around 3.5%, memory CD4 roughly 2.2%, memory CD8 approximately 0.4%. Only a few donors were included, so the genetic and exposure-history diversity represented was limited.

Recent vaccinations or acute infections were absent in the healthy HIV-negative adult donors. Each PCR replicate from the sorted subsets contained about 200 ng DNA, which is roughly 33,000 T cell genomes. TCRdb keeps only in-frame clones here, not all; method: immunoSEQ multiplex PCR. The sample yields fewer than 1.8 million clones, 98% to 99% seen once. The TCR was taken from a man aged 25-45 years in good health. Sequenced: naive CD4+ T cells sorted from blood. This sample's subset: CD45RA+ positively selected. The rearrangement joins TRBV18 to TRBJ2-1; tentatively, D is TRBD2 (6 bases). This chain's CDR3 is CASSAPNQISGNEQFF. The CDR3 DNA reads TGTGCCAGCTCAGCACCAAACCAAATTAGCGGCAATGAGCAGTTCTTC.